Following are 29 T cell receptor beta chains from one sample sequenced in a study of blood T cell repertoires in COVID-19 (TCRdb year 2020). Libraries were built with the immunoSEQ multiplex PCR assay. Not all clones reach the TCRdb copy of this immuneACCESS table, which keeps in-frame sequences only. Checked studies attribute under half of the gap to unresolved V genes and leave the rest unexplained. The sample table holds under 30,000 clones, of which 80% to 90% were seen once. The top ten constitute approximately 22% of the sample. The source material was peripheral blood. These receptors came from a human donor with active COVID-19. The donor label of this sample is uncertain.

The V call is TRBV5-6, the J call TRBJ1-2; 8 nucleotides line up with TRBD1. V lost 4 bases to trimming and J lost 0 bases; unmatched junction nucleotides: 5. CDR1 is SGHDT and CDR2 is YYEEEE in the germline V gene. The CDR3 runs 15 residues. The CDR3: CASSGDRGSNYGYTF. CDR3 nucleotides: TGTGCCAGCAGCGGTGACAGGGGTTCTAACTATGGCTACACCTTC.

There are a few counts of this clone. The CDR3 is CASSPQLNTEAFF. For the CDR3, the DNA is TGTGCCAGCTCACCCCAATTGAACACTGAAGCTTTCTTT. The V call is TRBV18, the J call TRBJ1-1, with D unresolved. Trimming removed 3 bases from V and 0 bases from J, with 5 bases in between. CDR3 length: 13 amino acids. Germline V gene data show CDR1 as KGHSH and CDR2 as LQKENI. The variable domain in full, with the rest retrieved from reference TRBV18 and TRBJ1-1, is NAGVMQNPRHLVRRRGQEARLRCSPMKGHSHVYWYRQLPEEGLKFMVYLQKENIIDESGMPKERFSAEFPKEGPSILRIQQVVRGDSAAYFCASSPQLNTEAFFGQGTRLTVV.

The CDR3 loop is CASSLPVGTDTQYF. CDR3 DNA sequence: TGCGCCAGCAGCTTGCCGGTCGGCACAGATACGCAGTATTTT. This chain links TRBV5-1 with TRBJ2-3; unclear D gene. The V gene lost 1 base and the J gene lost 1 base, with 7 bases spanning the gap. Germline CDR1 is SGHRS and CDR2 is YFSETQ. The CDR3 runs 14 residues. The complete variable domain, with remaining parts taken from reference TRBV5-1 and TRBJ2-3, reads KAGVTQTPRYLIKTRGQQVTLSCSPISGHRSVSWYQQTPGQGLQFLFEYFSETQRNKGNFPGRFSGRQFSNSRSEMNVSTLELGDSALYLCASSLPVGTDTQYFGPGTRLTVL.

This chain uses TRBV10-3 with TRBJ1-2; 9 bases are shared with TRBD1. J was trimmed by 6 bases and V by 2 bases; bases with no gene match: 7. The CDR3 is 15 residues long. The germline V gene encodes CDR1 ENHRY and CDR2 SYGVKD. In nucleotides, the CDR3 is TGTGCCATCAGTGAGCCGGGACAGGGAAGGGATGGCTACACCTTC. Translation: CAISEPGQGRDGYTF.

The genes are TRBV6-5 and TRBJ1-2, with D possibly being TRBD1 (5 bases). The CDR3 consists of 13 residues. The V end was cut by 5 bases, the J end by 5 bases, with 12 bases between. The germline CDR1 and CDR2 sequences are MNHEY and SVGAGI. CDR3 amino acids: CASSPGLTYGYTF. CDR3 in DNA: TGTGCCAGCAGTCCGGGACTTACGTATGGCTACACCTTC.

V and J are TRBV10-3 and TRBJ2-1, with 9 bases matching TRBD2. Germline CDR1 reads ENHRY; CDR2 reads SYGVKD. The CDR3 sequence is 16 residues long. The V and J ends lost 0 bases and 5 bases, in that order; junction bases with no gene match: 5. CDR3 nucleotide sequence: TGTGCCATCAGTGAGTCGGTGACTAGCGGCGACAATGAGCAGTTCTTC. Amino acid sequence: CAISESVTSGDNEQFF.

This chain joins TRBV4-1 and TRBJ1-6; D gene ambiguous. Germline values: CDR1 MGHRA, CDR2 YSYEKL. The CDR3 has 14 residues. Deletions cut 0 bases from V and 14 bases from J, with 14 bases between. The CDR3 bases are TGCGCCAGCAGCCAAGATCAGGAAGGGAGATCCCTCCACTTT. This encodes CASSQDQEGRSLHF.

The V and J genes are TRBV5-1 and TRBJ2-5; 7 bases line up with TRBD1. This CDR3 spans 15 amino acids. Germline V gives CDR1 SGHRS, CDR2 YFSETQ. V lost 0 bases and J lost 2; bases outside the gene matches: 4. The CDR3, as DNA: TGCGCCAGCAGCTTGGGGACAGGTCAACAAGAGACCCAGTACTTC. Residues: CASSLGTGQQETQYF.

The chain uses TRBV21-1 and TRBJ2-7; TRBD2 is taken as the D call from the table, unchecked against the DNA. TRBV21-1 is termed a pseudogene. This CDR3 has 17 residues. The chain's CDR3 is CASSTASGRASSYEQYF. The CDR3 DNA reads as TGTGCCAGCAGCACCGCTAGCGGGAGGGCAAGCTCCTACGAGCAGTACTTC.

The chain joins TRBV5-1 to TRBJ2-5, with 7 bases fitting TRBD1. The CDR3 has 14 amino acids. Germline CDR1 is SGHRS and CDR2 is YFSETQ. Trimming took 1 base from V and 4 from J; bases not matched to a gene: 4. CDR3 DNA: TGCGCCAGCAGCTTGCCACGACAGGGAGAGACCCAGTACTTC. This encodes CASSLPRQGETQYF.

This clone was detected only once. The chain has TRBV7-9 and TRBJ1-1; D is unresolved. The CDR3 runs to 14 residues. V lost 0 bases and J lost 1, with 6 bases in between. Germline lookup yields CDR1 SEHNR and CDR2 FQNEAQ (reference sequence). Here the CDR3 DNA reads TGTGCCAGCAGCTTAGCCCCAGGGAACACTGAAGCTTTCTTT. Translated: CASSLAPGNTEAFF.

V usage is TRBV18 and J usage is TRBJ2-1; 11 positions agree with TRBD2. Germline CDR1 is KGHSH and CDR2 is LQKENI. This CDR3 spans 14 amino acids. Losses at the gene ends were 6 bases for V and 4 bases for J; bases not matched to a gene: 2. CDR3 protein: CASSLAGGYNEQFF. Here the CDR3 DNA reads TGTGCCAGCTCCTTAGCGGGAGGGTACAATGAGCAGTTCTTC.

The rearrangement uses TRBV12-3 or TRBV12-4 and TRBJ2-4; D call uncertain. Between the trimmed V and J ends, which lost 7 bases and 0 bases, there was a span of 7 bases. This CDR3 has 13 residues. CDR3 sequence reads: CASKRLAKNIQYF. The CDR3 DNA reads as TGTGCCAGCAAGAGGTTAGCCAAAAACATTCAGTACTTC.

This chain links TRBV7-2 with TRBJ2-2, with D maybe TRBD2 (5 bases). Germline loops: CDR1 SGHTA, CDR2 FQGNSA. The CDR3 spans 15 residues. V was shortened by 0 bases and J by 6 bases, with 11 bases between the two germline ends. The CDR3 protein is CASSLAGLGAGELFF. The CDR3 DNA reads TGTGCCAGCAGCTTAGCTGGACTCGGGGCCGGGGAGCTGTTTTTT.

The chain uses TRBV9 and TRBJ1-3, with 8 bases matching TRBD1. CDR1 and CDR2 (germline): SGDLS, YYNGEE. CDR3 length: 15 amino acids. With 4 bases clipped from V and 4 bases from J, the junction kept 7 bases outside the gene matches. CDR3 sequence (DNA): TGTGCCAGCAGCTCTGGACAGGGACCCGGAAACACCATATATTTT. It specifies CASSSGQGPGNTIYF.

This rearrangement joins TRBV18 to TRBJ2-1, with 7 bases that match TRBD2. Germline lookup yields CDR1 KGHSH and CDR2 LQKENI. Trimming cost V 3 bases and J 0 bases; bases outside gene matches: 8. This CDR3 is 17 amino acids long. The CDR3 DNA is TGTGCCAGCTCACCGAAACGGGCGGGAGTCTCCTACAATGAGCAGTTCTTC. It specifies CASSPKRAGVSYNEQFF.

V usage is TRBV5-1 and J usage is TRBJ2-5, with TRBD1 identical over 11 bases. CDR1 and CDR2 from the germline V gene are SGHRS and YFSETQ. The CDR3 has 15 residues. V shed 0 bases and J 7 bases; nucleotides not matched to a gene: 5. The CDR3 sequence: CASSLGDRGIGTQYF. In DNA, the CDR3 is TGCGCCAGCAGCTTGGGGGACAGGGGGATCGGGACCCAGTACTTC.

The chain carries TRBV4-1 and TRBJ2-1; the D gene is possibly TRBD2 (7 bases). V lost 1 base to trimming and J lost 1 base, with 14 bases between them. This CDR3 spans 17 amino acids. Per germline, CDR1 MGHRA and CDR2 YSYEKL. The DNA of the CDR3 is TGCGCCAGCAGCCAAGGGGAGGGGGGGATATCCTACAATGAGCAGTTCTTC. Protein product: CASSQGEGGISYNEQFF.

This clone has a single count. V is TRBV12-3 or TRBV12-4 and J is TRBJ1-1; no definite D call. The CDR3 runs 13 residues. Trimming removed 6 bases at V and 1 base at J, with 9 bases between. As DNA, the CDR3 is TGTGCCAGCAGCCCCCGACAGAACACTGAAGCTTTCTTT. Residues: CASSPRQNTEAFF.

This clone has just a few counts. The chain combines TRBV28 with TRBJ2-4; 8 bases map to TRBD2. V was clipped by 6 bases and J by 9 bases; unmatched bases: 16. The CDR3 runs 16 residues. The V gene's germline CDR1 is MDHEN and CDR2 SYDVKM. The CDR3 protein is CASRPGLGGVGGIQYF. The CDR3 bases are TGTGCCAGCAGGCCGGGACTAGGGGGGGTAGGCGGCATTCAGTACTTC.

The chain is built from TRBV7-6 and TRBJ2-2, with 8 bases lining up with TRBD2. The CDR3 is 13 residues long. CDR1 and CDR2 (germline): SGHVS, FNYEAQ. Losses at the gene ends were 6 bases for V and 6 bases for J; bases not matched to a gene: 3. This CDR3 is CASSAREAGELFF. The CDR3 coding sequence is TGTGCCAGCAGTGCGCGGGAGGCCGGGGAGCTGTTTTTT. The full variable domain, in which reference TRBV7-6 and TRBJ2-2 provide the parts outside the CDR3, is GAGVSQSPRYKVTKRGQDVALRCDPISGHVSLYWYRQALGQGPEFLTYFNYEAQQDKSGLPNDRFSAERPEGSISTLTIQRTEQRDSAMYRCASSAREAGELFFGEGSRLTVL.

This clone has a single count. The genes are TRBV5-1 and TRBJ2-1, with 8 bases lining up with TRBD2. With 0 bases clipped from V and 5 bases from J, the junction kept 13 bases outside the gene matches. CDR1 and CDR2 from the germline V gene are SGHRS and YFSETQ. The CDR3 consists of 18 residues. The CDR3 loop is CASSLVFGGARSNNEQFF. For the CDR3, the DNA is TGCGCCAGCAGCTTGGTCTTCGGGGGGGCCCGTTCGAACAATGAGCAGTTCTTC.

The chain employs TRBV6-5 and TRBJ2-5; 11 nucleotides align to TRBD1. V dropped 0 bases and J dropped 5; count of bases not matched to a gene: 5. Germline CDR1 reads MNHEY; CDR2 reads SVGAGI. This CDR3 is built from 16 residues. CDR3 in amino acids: CASSYSGQGVGETQYF. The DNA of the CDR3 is TGTGCCAGCAGTTACTCGGGACAGGGGGTGGGTGAGACCCAGTACTTC.

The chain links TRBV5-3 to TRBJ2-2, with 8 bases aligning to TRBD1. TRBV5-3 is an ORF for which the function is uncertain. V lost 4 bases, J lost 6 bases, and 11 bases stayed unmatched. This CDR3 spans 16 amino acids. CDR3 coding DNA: TGTGCCAGAAGCGGGGAAGAAAAACAGGGGGCCGGGGAGCTGTTTTTT. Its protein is CARSGEEKQGAGELFF.

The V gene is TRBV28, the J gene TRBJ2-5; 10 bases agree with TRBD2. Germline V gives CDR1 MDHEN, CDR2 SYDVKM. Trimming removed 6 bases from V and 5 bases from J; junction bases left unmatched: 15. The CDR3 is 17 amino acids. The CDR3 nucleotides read TGTGCCAGCAGCCCCGGGGCTAGCGGGAGTTATTGGGAGACCCAGTACTTC. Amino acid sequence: CASSPGASGSYWETQYF.

This CDR3 is CATSRPGGPLADTQYF. In DNA, the CDR3 is TGTGCCACCAGCAGACCGGGAGGGCCTTTAGCAGATACGCAGTATTTT. The chain joins TRBV15 to TRBJ2-3, with 8 bases lining up with TRBD2. This CDR3 comprises 16 residues. Germline V lookup: CDR1 LNHNV, CDR2 YYDKDF (reference sequence). V lost 2 bases and J lost 4; bases outside the gene matches: 8.

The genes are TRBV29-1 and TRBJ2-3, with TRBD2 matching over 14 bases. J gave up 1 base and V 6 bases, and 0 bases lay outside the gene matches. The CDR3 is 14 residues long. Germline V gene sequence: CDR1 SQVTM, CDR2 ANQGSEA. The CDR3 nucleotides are TGCAGCGTGGGACTAGCGGGAGGCACAGATACGCAGTATTTT. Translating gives CSVGLAGGTDTQYF.

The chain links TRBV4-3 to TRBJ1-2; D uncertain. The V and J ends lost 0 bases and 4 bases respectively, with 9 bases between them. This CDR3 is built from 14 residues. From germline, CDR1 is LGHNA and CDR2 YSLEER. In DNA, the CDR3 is TGCGCCAGCAGCCAAGATCACGAGGGCTATGGCTACACCTTC. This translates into CASSQDHEGYGYTF.

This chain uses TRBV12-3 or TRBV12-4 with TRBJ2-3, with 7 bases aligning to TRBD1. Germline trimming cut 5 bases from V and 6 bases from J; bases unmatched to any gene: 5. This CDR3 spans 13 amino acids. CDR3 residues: CASSTTGTDTQYF. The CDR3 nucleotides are TGTGCCAGCAGTACGACAGGGACGGATACGCAGTATTTT.